The rows below give T cell receptor beta chains drawn from one sample of a study of blood T cell repertoires in COVID-19. The table came from immunoSEQ multiplex PCR; TCRdb's copy has only in-frame clones and leaves some out. The sample contains approximately 120,000 clones, approximately 68% of which appear only once. The sequencing sample was made of peripheral blood. These receptors were collected from a woman in her 70s with acute or convalescent COVID-19. Each CDR3 is given with its conserved first and last residue. D genes are given only for firm matches. A row's size may be missing; if present it is once, few, many or a size class.

cdr3_nt	cdr3_aa	d_call	clone_size	v_call	j_call	cdr3_length
TGTGCCAGCAGTGCTTTGCGACTAGCGGAGGGGAATGAGCAGTTCTTC	CASSALRLAEGNEQFF	TRBD2	NA	TRBV2	TRBJ2-1	16
TGCGCCAGCAGCTTCTTTAGGGGATCAAGCTCCTACGAGCAGTACTTC	CASSFFRGSSSYEQYF	NA	NA	TRBV5-1	TRBJ2-7	16
TGTGCCACGAGAGGCGTCGATGAGCAGTTCTTC	CATRGVDEQFF	NA	NA	TRBV6-5	TRBJ2-1	11
TGTGCCAGCAGCGCGGGGAGGTCTGGAAACACCATATATTTT	CASSAGRSGNTIYF	NA	NA	TRBV9	TRBJ1-3	14
TGTGCCAGAAGCCAGAGACAGGGAATGCGATCCTACGAGCAGTACTTC	CARSQRQGMRSYEQYF	TRBD1	NA	TRBV5-3	TRBJ2-7	16
TGCGCCAGCAGAGGACAGGGGGTTGGGACAGATACGCAGTATTTT	CASRGQGVGTDTQYF	TRBD1	few	TRBV5-1	TRBJ2-3	15
TGTGCCAGCAGTGGGTTCTGGGCCCAGGGAGGAGAAGCTTTCTTT	CASSGFWAQGGEAFF	NA	NA	TRBV2	TRBJ1-1	15
TGTGCCAGCCGGGTAGGGGTGAACACTGAAGCTTTCTTT	CASRVGVNTEAFF	NA	NA	TRBV2	TRBJ1-1	13
TGTGCCAGCAGCTTAAATCCGGGGGTAAGGACAGATACGCAGTATTTT	CASSLNPGVRTDTQYF	NA	NA	TRBV7-2	TRBJ2-3	16
TGTGCCAGCAGTGAAGCCTCGGCAAGGGGGGGCTATGGCTACACCTTC	CASSEASARGGYGYTF	NA	NA	TRBV6-1	TRBJ1-2	16
TGTGCCATCAGTGAAGGGACAGCGTATAATTCACCCCTCCACTTT	CAISEGTAYNSPLHF	TRBD1	once	TRBV10-3	TRBJ1-6	15
TGCAGCGTTGATTCAGGGGACGAGCAGTACTTC	CSVDSGDEQYF	NA	NA	TRBV29-1	TRBJ2-7	11
TGTGCCTGGAGGGGACAGGGAGGGACCGGGGAGCTGTTTTTT	CAWRGQGGTGELFF	TRBD1	NA	TRBV30	TRBJ2-2	14
TGTGCCAGCAGTGAAGAGGGGGCGTGGAACTATGGCTACACCTTC	CASSEEGAWNYGYTF	TRBD1	many	TRBV6-1	TRBJ1-2	15
TGCGCCAGCAGCCAAGAGCAGGGGATCTCCTACGAGCAGTACTTC	CASSQEQGISYEQYF	NA	NA	TRBV4-1	TRBJ2-7	15
TGTGCCAGTAAGCCAAGGACAGGGGATAACGGGGAGCTGTTTTTT	CASKPRTGDNGELFF	TRBD1	NA	TRBV19	TRBJ2-2	15
TGCGCCAGCAGCCAACGGACAGGGAGTTACGAGCAGTACTTC	CASSQRTGSYEQYF	TRBD1	NA	TRBV5-1	TRBJ2-7	14
TGTGCCAGCAGCCAAGGGGAGGCTATGAACACCGGGGAGCTGTTTTTT	CASSQGEAMNTGELFF	NA	once	TRBV3-1/TRBV3-2	TRBJ2-2	16
TGTGCCAGCAGCCCGGGACAGGGGGCGCCTGGGGCCAACGTCCTGACTTTC	CASSPGQGAPGANVLTF	TRBD1	NA	TRBV27	TRBJ2-6	17
TGCAGCGTTCAGATCGGGACAGGGAGCGAAGCTTTCTTT	CSVQIGTGSEAFF	TRBD1	NA	TRBV29-1	TRBJ1-1	13
TGTGCCAGCAGCCAGGGACAGGGGGTAATAGAGACCCAGTACTTC	CASSQGQGVIETQYF	TRBD1	NA	TRBV5-6	TRBJ2-5	15
TGTGCCAGCAGTTTCCCAGGGGCTGAAGCTTTCTTT	CASSFPGAEAFF	NA	NA	TRBV6-5	TRBJ1-1	12
TGTGCCATCAGGTCCGGGACAGGGGGTGGAAACACCATATATTTT	CAIRSGTGGGNTIYF	TRBD1	NA	TRBV10-3	TRBJ1-3	15
TGCGCCAGCAGCCAAGATACCAGCGGGGGTTACAATGAGCAGTTCTTC	CASSQDTSGGYNEQFF	TRBD2	few	TRBV4-3	TRBJ2-1	16
TGTGCCAGCCGAGCATCAGGCAGGGAATACTATGGCTACACCTTC	CASRASGREYYGYTF	NA	NA	TRBV28	TRBJ1-2	15
TGTGCCAGCAGCTTAGTCTCTTACGGGGTGGCCTACGAGCAGTACTTC	CASSLVSYGVAYEQYF	NA	NA	TRBV11-3	TRBJ2-7	16
TGTGCCAGCAGCGACTACAGTGGTGTAAACACTGAAGCTTTCTTT	CASSDYSGVNTEAFF	NA	once	TRBV6-5	TRBJ1-1	15
TGTGCCAGCAGGCGGGGGGGACTAGCGGGAGGATATGAGCAGTTCTTC	CASRRGGLAGGYEQFF	TRBD2	NA	TRBV28	TRBJ2-1	16
TGTGCCAGTAGTGTCGGGGGACTCTCCTATAATTCACCCCTCCACTTT	CASSVGGLSYNSPLHF	NA	NA	TRBV19	TRBJ1-6	16
TGTGCCAGCAGTTACTCGAGAGGGCAGGGGACAGGAAAGAGAGAAGCTTTCTTT	CASSYSRGQGTGKREAFF	TRBD1	NA	TRBV6-2/TRBV6-3	TRBJ1-1	18
TGTGCCAGCAGCCGACAGGGTTCTGGAAACACCATATATTTT	CASSRQGSGNTIYF	TRBD1	NA	TRBV5-6	TRBJ1-3	14
TGTGCCAGCAGCGAAACCTCAACCGGGACAGGGTACGGCTACACCTTC	CASSETSTGTGYGYTF	TRBD1	NA	TRBV7-6	TRBJ1-2	16
TGCAGCGTTAACGGACAGGGACAGGTTCAATACAATGAGCAGTTCTTC	CSVNGQGQVQYNEQFF	TRBD1	few	TRBV29-1	TRBJ2-1	16